One and the same sample provided the 16 T cell receptor beta chains below, sequenced in a study of cytomegalovirus exposure and HLA in healthy donors. The PCR was carried out with 60 Vbeta primers and 13 Jbeta primers. Measured with immunoSEQ multiplex PCR; TCRdb has only the in-frame clones, and not every one. The sample yields 140,000 to 150,000 clones, more than 75% seen once. Source material: PBMCs. The receptors come from a woman under 30 in good health and CMV-seropositive.

This chain uses TRBV15 with TRBJ1-5; 7 bases are a match to TRBD1. V was pared by 4 bases and J by 7 bases, with 10 bases of the junction left unmatched. CDR1 LNHNV and CDR2 YYDKDF come from the germline V gene (reference sequence). This CDR3 contains 15 residues. The CDR3 nucleotides are TGTGCCACCAGCATAGAACAGGGGTCGGGGCAGCCCCAGCATTTT. This codes for CATSIEQGSGQPQHF.

This chain connects TRBV6-1 to TRBJ1-6, with 8 bases that match TRBD1. The CDR3 consists of 15 residues. The junction had 3 bases not matched to a gene; V was cut back by 3 bases and J by 5 bases. Germline V lookup: CDR1 MNHNS, CDR2 SASEGT. CDR3 in DNA: TGTGCCAGCAGTGACCAGACAGGGGATAATTCACCCCTCCACTTT. It yields the protein CASSDQTGDNSPLHF.

The chain employs TRBV7-8 and TRBJ2-1; a possible D gene is TRBD2 (5 bases). Germline V gene lookup returns CDR1 SGHVS and CDR2 FQNEAQ. The ends were cut back, 4 bases at V and 5 bases at J, with 21 bases in the middle. The CDR3 runs 17 residues. Here the CDR3 reads CASSSLWASLRNNEQFF. The CDR3 nucleotides read TGTGCCAGCAGCTCCCTTTGGGCTAGCTTGCGGAACAATGAGCAGTTCTTC.

The genes are TRBV5-4 and TRBJ1-2, with 8 positions matching TRBD1. Germline V gene lookup returns CDR1 SGHNT and CDR2 YYREEE (reference sequence). With 2 bases clipped from V and 8 bases from J, the junction kept 11 bases outside the gene matches. This CDR3 is 15 amino acids long. DNA of the CDR3: TGTGCCAGCAGCTTTGGTAGGGACAGGATAGCGGGCTACACCTTC. It yields the protein CASSFGRDRIAGYTF.

The V gene is TRBV19, the J gene TRBJ2-1; 10 bases line up with TRBD2. The germline CDR1 and CDR2 sequences are LNHDA and SQIVND (reference sequence). The CDR3 totals 16 residues. V lost 5 bases and J lost 0; bases outside the gene matches: 4. CDR3: CASSPIAGGSYNEQFF. CDR3 coding DNA: TGTGCCAGTAGTCCTATAGCGGGGGGCTCCTACAATGAGCAGTTCTTC.

The chain recombines TRBV19 with TRBJ1-5, with TRBD1 identical over 9 bases. Germline V gene data show CDR1 as LNHDA and CDR2 as SQIVND (reference sequence). The CDR3 sequence is 15 residues long. V gave up 2 bases and J gave up 4 bases; unmatched junction bases: 3. CDR3 loop: CASSIRTGENQPQHF. The CDR3 bases are TGTGCCAGTAGTATACGGACAGGGGAGAATCAGCCCCAGCATTTT.

This clone was observed once. The chain couples TRBV18 to TRBJ2-5; 8 bases line up with TRBD2. The CDR3 spans 14 residues. Germline V gives CDR1 KGHSH, CDR2 LQKENI. Losses at the gene ends were 3 bases for V and 2 bases for J; bases not matched to a gene: 2. DNA of the CDR3: TGTGCCAGCTCACCCCGGGGGGGGCAAGAGACCCAGTACTTC. Its translation is CASSPRGGQETQYF.

The chain joins TRBV4-1 to TRBJ2-5; D uncertain. CDR3 length: 14 residues. Per the germline V gene, CDR1 is MGHRA and CDR2 is YSYEKL. V was clipped by 3 bases and J by 2 bases, with 10 bases between them. The CDR3 DNA is TGCGCCAGCAGCCACCCCGTAGAGCAAGAGACCCAGTACTTC. Its translation is CASSHPVEQETQYF.

The chain has TRBV27 and TRBJ1-1, with 8 bases lining up with TRBD1. The CDR3 length is 17 residues. CDR1 is MNHEY, CDR2 SMNVEV, per germline (reference sequence). V trimming: 4 bases; J trimming: 4 bases; junction bases outside the gene matches: 14. The CDR3 DNA follows: TGTGCCAGCAGTTACCGATCCCCGGGACAGGAGATCACTGAAGCTTTCTTT. The encoded protein is CASSYRSPGQEITEAFF.

The chain couples TRBV28 to TRBJ2-7, with 7 bases that match TRBD2. Germline trimming cut 6 bases from V and 8 bases from J; bases unmatched to any gene: 16. Germline V lookup: CDR1 MDHEN, CDR2 SYDVKM. The CDR3 is 15 amino acids. Here the CDR3 DNA reads TGTGCCAGCAGCCCTATATCCCGACTAGCATCCAAGCAGTACTTC. This sequence encodes CASSPISRLASKQYF. Full variable domain (remainder filled in from reference TRBV28 and TRBJ2-7): DVKVTQSSRYLVKRTGEKVFLECVQDMDHENMFWYRQDPGLGLRLIYFSYDVKMKEKGDIPEGYSVSREKKERFSLILESASTNQTSMYLCASSPISRLASKQYFGPGTRLTVT.

The chain has TRBV7-9 and TRBJ1-2; no clear D. This CDR3 is 16 amino acids long. Germline assignment: CDR1 SEHNR and CDR2 FQNEAQ (reference sequence). V dropped 2 bases and J dropped 1 base, with 14 bases sitting between them. The CDR3: CASSLSGQPLNYGYTF. In nucleotides, the CDR3 is TGTGCCAGCAGCTTAAGCGGCCAGCCGCTTAACTATGGCTACACCTTC.

The CDR3 nucleotides are TGTGCCAGCAGCTTCGCTCTTGACAGGGGGTACACTGAAGCTTTCTTT. Amino acid sequence: CASSFALDRGYTEAFF. The chain uses TRBV13 and TRBJ1-1; 9 nucleotides agree with TRBD1. The germline gives CDR1 PRHDT, CDR2 FYEKMQ (reference sequence). The CDR3 runs 16 residues. Trimming took 3 bases from V and 3 from J; bases not matched to a gene: 8.

The CDR3 coding sequence is TGCGCCAGCAGCCACCGATGGACAGATACTGAAACCTCTGGAAACACCATATATTTT. Translated: CASSHRWTDTETSGNTIYF. The chain has TRBV4-3 and TRBJ1-3, with D possibly matching TRBD1 (6 bases). CDR1 and CDR2 from the germline V gene are LGHNA and YSLEER. The CDR3 contains 19 residues. The V end lost 3 bases, the J end lost 0 bases, and 21 bases lay between the germline ends.

The rearrangement uses TRBV29-1 and TRBJ2-2, with 7 positions matching TRBD2. Germline values: CDR1 SQVTM, CDR2 ANQGSEA. This CDR3 contains 13 residues. V was pared by 4 bases and J by 6 bases, with 5 bases of the junction left unmatched. CDR3 protein: CSVGHGGAGELFF. In DNA form, the CDR3 reads TGCAGCGTTGGGCATGGGGGGGCCGGGGAGCTGTTTTTT.

This clone came up once. The rearrangement uses TRBV14 and TRBJ1-6, with D perhaps TRBD1 (5 bases). Per the germline V gene, CDR1 is SGHDN and CDR2 is FVKESK. The CDR3 length is 16 residues. The ends were cut back, 3 bases at V and 7 bases at J, with 16 bases in the middle. The CDR3 protein is CASSQLGGTTNSPLHF. CDR3 nucleotide sequence: TGTGCCAGCAGCCAGTTAGGAGGGACTACAAATTCACCCCTCCACTTT.

This clone was picked up a small number of times. The V call is TRBV29-1, the J call TRBJ2-5; D is uncertain. The DNA end is a closer match to TRBJ2-7, so the J assignment may be wrong. The germline CDR1 and CDR2 sequences are SQVTM and ANQGSEA. This CDR3 is built from 12 residues. The CDR3 here is CSVEAPSYEQYF. The CDR3 DNA follows: TGCAGCGTTGAAGCTCCCTCCTACGAGCAGTACTTC.